The 22 T cell receptor beta chains below were found in one sample sequenced in a study of CD8 T cells in ankylosing spondylitis. One entry per CDR3 protein results from TCRdb running MiXCR on the 5' RACE reads. The table includes roughly 120,000 distinct CDR3 sequences, over 6% detected once. Specimen: blood, either unsorted or a sorted T cell fraction (not recorded which). These receptors all stem from a male donor with ankylosing spondylitis or in good health (not recorded which).

This clonotype has ten or more counts. The chain employs TRBV6-5 and TRBJ2-1; D is perhaps TRBD1 (5 bases). Germline loops: CDR1 MNHEY, CDR2 SVGAGI. This CDR3 has 15 residues. The V end lost 2 bases, the J end lost 7 bases, and 15 bases lay between the germline ends. CDR3 region: CASSYPPGRVNEQFF. The CDR3, as DNA: TGTGCCAGCAGTTACCCGCCCGGCAGGGTGAATGAGCAGTTCTTC.

This clonotype came up many times. The chain recombines TRBV20-1 with TRBJ2-7; TRBD2 matches 9 bases. Unmatched junction bases numbered 12, after V lost 3 bases and J lost 3 bases. Looked up from germline, CDR1 is DFQATT and CDR2 is SNEGSKA (reference sequence). The CDR3 is 16 residues long. Written as DNA, the CDR3 is TGCAGTGCTAGGACCCCTGCGGGGGGGAGTTTCTACGAGCAGTACTTC. The encoded protein is CSARTPAGGSFYEQYF.

This clonotype was seen ten or more times. V gene TRBV12-5 combines with J gene TRBJ2-7; D not certain. Between the trimmed V and J ends, which lost 1 base and 2 bases, there was a span of 9 bases. The CDR3 is 14 amino acids. CDR1 LGHNT and CDR2 FRNRAP come from the germline V gene. The CDR3, as DNA: TGTGCTAGTGGTTTGGGCGGCGGCACCTACGAGCAGTACTTC. Translation: CASGLGGGTYEQYF.

In this sample, this clonotype turned up many times. This chain joins TRBV20-1 and TRBJ2-3; 8 nucleotides agree with TRBD2. CDR3 size: 13 residues. The V and J ends lost 7 bases and 5 bases, in that order; junction bases with no gene match: 8. Germline values: CDR1 DFQATT, CDR2 SNEGSKA (reference sequence). The CDR3 DNA reads TGCAGTGGACGTCCCAGCGGGGGAGATACGCAGTATTTT. This codes for CSGRPSGGDTQYF.

This clonotype was detected ten times or more. This chain links TRBV20-1 with TRBJ2-3; 7 bases agree with TRBD1. CDR3 length equals 14 residues. Germline CDR1 is DFQATT and CDR2 is SNEGSKA (reference sequence). V lost 4 bases to trimming and J lost 4 bases; unmatched junction nucleotides: 8. The CDR3 sequence is CSATPPGGPDTQYF. DNA for the CDR3: TGCAGTGCTACTCCCCCAGGGGGACCAGATACGCAGTATTTT.

This clonotype was counted many times. The chain uses TRBV5-1 and TRBJ2-2, with no clear D. The V end was cut by 0 bases, the J end by 5 bases, with 8 bases between. Germline values: CDR1 SGHRS, CDR2 YFSETQ. This CDR3 is built from 14 residues. CDR3 region: CASSLDRMTGELFF. The CDR3 region has the DNA TGCGCCAGCAGCTTGGACAGAATGACCGGGGAGCTGTTTTTT.

This clonotype has a count of ten or more. The V call is TRBV5-5, the J call TRBJ2-5; a weak D match, TRBD2 (5 bases). Germline lookup yields CDR1 SGHKS and CDR2 YYEKEE (reference sequence). The germline V and J ends were trimmed by 4 bases and 2 bases, with 12 bases remaining between them. CDR3 length: 14 residues. CDR3 residues: CASSPGLAQETQYF. Written as DNA, the CDR3 is TGTGCCAGCAGCCCCGGACTGGCTCAAGAGACCCAGTACTTC.

The chain recombines TRBV3-1 with TRBJ2-7, with a tentative D call TRBD1 (5 bases). The V end lost 10 bases, the J end lost 4 bases, and 29 bases lay between the germline ends. The CDR3 sequence is 17 residues long. Germline CDR1 reads LGHDT; CDR2 reads YNNKEL (reference sequence). Here the CDR3 DNA reads TGTGCCACCTGCCAATCTGGGGCTTCGAAAAGGCGGTACGAGCAGTACTTC. This gives the protein CATCQSGASKRRYEQYF.

This clonotype came up a few times. The V and J genes are TRBV10-3 and TRBJ2-5, with D possibly matching TRBD1 (6 bases). Germline V gene lookup returns CDR1 ENHRY and CDR2 SYGVKD. The CDR3 is 16 amino acids. Trimming stripped 1 base from V and 1 base from J, with 13 bases between. The CDR3 region is CAISEFLGQPQETQYF. CDR3 sequence (DNA): TGTGCCATCAGTGAGTTTCTCGGACAGCCCCAAGAGACCCAGTACTTC.

The rearrangement uses TRBV5-6 and TRBJ1-5, with 11 bases aligning to TRBD1. There are 16 residues in the CDR3. The germline V gene encodes CDR1 SGHDT and CDR2 YYEEEE. After removal of 4 bases from V and 2 bases from J, the junction contained 5 bases not matched to a gene. DNA of the CDR3: TGTGCCAGCAGCGTGGACAGGGGGCAGGGCAATCAGCCCCAGCATTTT. This codes for CASSVDRGQGNQPQHF. Filled out from reference TRBV5-6 and TRBJ1-5, the complete variable domain reads DAGVTQSPTHLIKTRGQQVTLRCSPKSGHDTVSWYQQALGQGPQFIFQYYEEEERQRGNFPDRFSGHQFPNYSSELNVNALLLGDSALYLCASSVDRGQGNQPQHFGDGTRLSIL.

This clonotype was counted many times. The V call is TRBV2, the J call TRBJ2-5; no firm D call. Trimming removed 1 base at V and 12 bases at J, with 15 bases between. Per the germline V gene, CDR1 is SNHLY and CDR2 is FYNNEI. CDR3 length: 13 residues. The CDR3 spells CASSEGLPTGEYF. The CDR3 DNA sequence: TGTGCCAGCAGTGAAGGTCTTCCCACTGGGGAGTACTTC.

The V call is TRBV7-6, the J call TRBJ2-1, with 9 bases that match TRBD2. From germline, CDR1 is SGHVS and CDR2 FNYEAQ. There are 15 residues in the CDR3. The J segment lost 4 bases and the V segment lost 2 bases, leaving 3 bases of the junction unmatched. Here the CDR3 reads CASSLTAGGYNEQFF. The CDR3 nucleotides read TGTGCCAGCAGCTTAACAGCGGGGGGTTACAATGAGCAGTTCTTC.

This clonotype appeared many times. The chain carries TRBV11-2 and TRBJ2-2, with TRBD1 identical over 7 bases. Germline CDR1 reads SGHAT; CDR2 reads FQNNGV. The CDR3 has 15 residues. The junction had 7 bases not matched to a gene; V was cut back by 5 bases and J by 4 bases. DNA for the CDR3: TGTGCCAGCAGCCGAGGGGGCTGGGGCACCGGGGAGCTGTTTTTT. This codes for CASSRGGWGTGELFF.

This clonotype has ten or more counts. CDR3: CASRGDSYEQYF. In nucleotides, the CDR3 is TGTGCCAGCCGGGGGGACTCCTACGAGCAGTACTTC. This chain connects TRBV11-2 to TRBJ2-7, with TRBD2 matching over 7 bases. Germline assignment: CDR1 SGHAT and CDR2 FQNNGV. The trim removed 8 bases at V and 0 bases at J, leaving 1 base unmatched. The CDR3 has 12 amino acids.

In this sample, this clonotype turned up many times. The chain joins TRBV11-2 to TRBJ1-5; weak D call: TRBD1 (5 bases). This CDR3 has 13 residues. V gave up 6 bases and J gave up 2 bases, with 8 bases separating them. Germline V gives CDR1 SGHAT, CDR2 FQNNGV. Here the CDR3 DNA reads TGTGCCAGCAGTATACAGGGCAATCAGCCCCAGCATTTT. This codes for CASSIQGNQPQHF.

Only a few counts were recorded for this clonotype. This chain links TRBV20-1 with TRBJ1-5; D uncertain. The V gene lost 7 bases and the J gene lost 0 bases, with 10 bases spanning the gap. The length of the CDR3 is 13 residues. Germline V gene lookup returns CDR1 DFQATT and CDR2 SNEGSKA (reference sequence). The CDR3 DNA reads as TGCAGTGGTCACAGCGATAGCAATCAGCCCCAGCATTTT. Its translation: CSGHSDSNQPQHF.

The rearrangement joins TRBV9 to TRBJ2-1; 13 nucleotides line up with TRBD2. Trimming removed 9 bases from V and 7 bases from J; junction bases left unmatched: 4. The CDR3 sequence is 13 residues long. Germline lookup yields CDR1 SGDLS and CDR2 YYNGEE. CDR3 DNA sequence: TGTGCCACCTCGACTAGCGGGGGGAATGAGCAGTTCTTC. It codes for CATSTSGGNEQFF.

There are many counts of this clonotype. The chain has TRBV12-3 or TRBV12-4 and TRBJ2-7; 8 nucleotides agree with TRBD2. The CDR3 loop spans 13 amino acids. V was clipped by 6 bases and J by 2 bases; unmatched bases: 3. CDR3 region: CASRVAGTYEQYF. CDR3 DNA sequence: TGTGCCAGCAGAGTAGCGGGGACCTACGAGCAGTACTTC.

Ten or more counts support this clonotype. This chain links TRBV7-3 with TRBJ2-1, with D possibly TRBD2 on 6 matching bases. V was trimmed by 5 bases and J by 9 bases, leaving 23 bases between them. The germline V gene encodes CDR1 SGHTA and CDR2 FQGTGA. The CDR3 is 16 residues long. CDR3 DNA: TGTGCCAGCAGCCCTCCCGCGTTGGAGGGCCGGGTTGAGCAGTTCTTC. The encoded protein is CASSPPALEGRVEQFF.

This clonotype was recorded at least ten times. CDR3 nucleotides: TGCGCCAGCAGCCCCGGTGAGGGCCAAGAGACCCAGTACTTC. As protein: CASSPGEGQETQYF. V and J are TRBV5-1 and TRBJ2-5, with D possibly matching TRBD2 (5 bases). Germline-derived CDR1 and CDR2 are SGHRS and YFSETQ. V was trimmed by 4 bases and J by 1 base, leaving 11 bases between them. This CDR3 region has 14 residues.

This clonotype was seen ten or more times. One end of the junction does not line up with germline, which may come from a read error. The J gene is TRBJ1-6, the V gene TRBV20-1; no firm D call. Germline-derived CDR1 and CDR2 are DFQATT and SNEGSKA (reference sequence). The CDR3 totals 14 residues. The CDR3 region has the DNA TGCAGTGCCAGAGCAGGAGTTGGGAATTCACCCCTCCACTTT. Encoded protein: CSARAGVGNSPLHF.

This clonotype has a count of ten or more. The chain recombines TRBV7-3 with TRBJ2-3; the D is unclear. The germline V and J ends were trimmed by 5 bases and 4 bases, with 7 bases remaining between them. CDR3 length: 12 residues. Germline lookup yields CDR1 SGHTA and CDR2 FQGTGA. The CDR3 spells CASSRTPDTQYF. CDR3 DNA: TGTGCCAGCAGCAGAACACCAGATACGCAGTATTTT.